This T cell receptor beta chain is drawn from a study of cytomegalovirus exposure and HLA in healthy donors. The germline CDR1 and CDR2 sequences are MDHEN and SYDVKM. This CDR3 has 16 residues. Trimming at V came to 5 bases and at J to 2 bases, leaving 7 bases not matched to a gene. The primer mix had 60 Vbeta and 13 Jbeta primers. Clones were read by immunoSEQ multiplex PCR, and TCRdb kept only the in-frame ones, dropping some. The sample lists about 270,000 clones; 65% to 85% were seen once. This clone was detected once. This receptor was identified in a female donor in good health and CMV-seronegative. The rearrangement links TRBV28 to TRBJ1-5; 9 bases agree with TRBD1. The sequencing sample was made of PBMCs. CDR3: CASSSAGQGGNQPQHF. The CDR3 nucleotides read TGTGCCAGCAGTAGCGCGGGACAGGGAGGCAATCAGCCCCAGCATTTT.